The TCR beta chain described here comes from a study of T cells after yellow fever vaccination. There are a few counts of this clonotype. One entry per CDR3 protein results from TCRdb running MiXCR on the 5' RACE reads. The table has approximately 85,000 distinct CDR3 sequences, 10% to 15% seen once; the top ten hold around 24%. Sequences were derived from CD8+ T cells not binding an NS4B(214-222) dextramer, sorted from PBMCs, sampled more than 20 days after the first yellow fever vaccination. The source is a man in his late teens or twenties who received the YFV17D yellow fever vaccine.

The CDR3, as DNA: TGCGCCAGCAGCCAAGATAGGGGGCCCGAGCAGTACTTC. This codes for CASSQDRGPEQYF. The chain joins TRBV4-3 to TRBJ2-7; 7 bases agree with TRBD1. This CDR3 comprises 13 residues. CDR1 and CDR2 from the germline V gene are LGHNA and YSLEER. Trimming at V came to 0 bases and at J to 6 bases, leaving 2 bases not matched to a gene.